Each of the 7 T cell receptor beta chains below was sequenced from the same sample in a study of cytomegalovirus exposure and HLA in healthy donors. Use of 60 Vbeta and 13 Jbeta primers characterized the PCR. The data were produced by immunoSEQ multiplex PCR, yet TCRdb's version contains in-frame clones alone and is incomplete. This table holds 150,000 to 200,000 clones, around 76% found once. The sequencing sample was made of PBMCs. These receptors were obtained from a woman aged 25 to 39 in good health and CMV-seropositive.

This sequence joins TRBV30 and TRBJ1-5, with D possibly TRBD1 on 5 matching bases. Per germline, CDR1 GTSNPN and CDR2 SVGIG (reference sequence). V was cut by 0 bases and J by 4 bases, with 10 bases left in between. The CDR3 loop spans 14 amino acids. The CDR3 sequence is CAWSVWGSNQPQHF. The CDR3 coding sequence is TGTGCCTGGAGTGTATGGGGCAGTAATCAGCCCCAGCATTTT.

V is TRBV9 and J is TRBJ2-4, with 15 bases identical to TRBD2. Germline CDR1 is SGDLS and CDR2 is YYNGEE. CDR3 length: 18 amino acids. Trimming at V came to 4 bases and at J to 6 bases, leaving 11 bases not matched to a gene. CDR3 residues: CASSFGLAGGPVTNIQYF. The DNA for the CDR3 is TGTGCCAGCAGCTTCGGACTAGCGGGGGGGCCCGTGACAAACATTCAGTACTTC.

The chain employs TRBV28 and TRBJ2-5; tentatively, D is TRBD2 (5 bases). Germline V gene lookup returns CDR1 MDHEN and CDR2 SYDVKM. The CDR3 spans 14 residues. Trimming removed 5 bases at V and 2 bases at J, with 12 bases between. The CDR3 loop is CASSLTGFQETQYF. The CDR3 coding sequence is TGTGCCAGCAGTCTCACGGGATTTCAAGAGACCCAGTACTTC. Based on the CDR3 plus reference TRBV28 and TRBJ2-5, the full variable domain is DVKVTQSSRYLVKRTGEKVFLECVQDMDHENMFWYRQDPGLGLRLIYFSYDVKMKEKGDIPEGYSVSREKKERFSLILESASTNQTSMYLCASSLTGFQETQYFGPGTRLLVL.

The genes are TRBV5-1 and TRBJ2-1; D is undetermined. The V end was cut by 1 base, the J end by 9 bases, with 14 bases between. The CDR3 spans 14 residues. CDR1 is SGHRS and CDR2 is YFSETQ in the germline V gene. CDR3 sequence: CASSLFTKTGEQFF. The DNA of the CDR3 is TGCGCCAGCAGCTTGTTTACAAAAACGGGTGAGCAGTTCTTC.

The chain has TRBV6-1 and TRBJ2-7; 7 bases map to TRBD1. J gave up 0 bases and V 7 bases, and 6 bases lay outside the gene matches. This CDR3 contains 14 residues. Looked up from germline, CDR1 is MNHNS and CDR2 is SASEGT. CDR3 in DNA: TGTGCCAGCATGTTGGGACAGAGCTCCTACGAGCAGTACTTC. This sequence encodes CASMLGQSSYEQYF.

The genes are TRBV6-1 and TRBJ1-2; D remains unclear. Germline loops: CDR1 MNHNS, CDR2 SASEGT. Trimming removed 0 bases at V and 8 bases at J, with 10 bases between. The CDR3 spans 13 residues. The CDR3 sequence is CASSEASPLGYTF. In DNA, the CDR3 is TGTGCCAGCAGTGAAGCGAGTCCCCTGGGCTACACCTTC.

The rearrangement links TRBV7-9 to TRBJ1-1, with a tentative D call TRBD1 (5 bases). The CDR3 loop spans 13 amino acids. Germline-derived CDR1 and CDR2 are SEHNR and FQNEAQ (reference sequence). With 5 bases removed from V and 6 bases from J, the gap between germline ends came to 13 bases. CDR3 nucleotides: TGTGCCAGCAGCCTACAGGTTCCTCCTGAAGCTTTCTTT. As protein: CASSLQVPPEAFF.